The 6 T cell receptor beta chains below come from one sample, sequenced in a study of CD8+ T cells in alopecia areata. Investigators isolated RNA and reverse transcribed it into cDNA to act as the sequencing template. Repertoires were generated with immunoSEQ multiplex PCR, while TCRdb's copy carries only in-frame clones and drops some. The sample yields around 190,000 clones, 56% seen once. Sequencing was done on a sample of CD8+ T cells sorted from blood. These TCRs come from a human donor in good health.

The chain employs TRBV30 and TRBJ1-1, with unresolved D. The CDR3 has 13 residues. The V gene lost 0 bases and the J gene lost 0 bases, with 5 bases spanning the gap. CDR1 GTSNPN and CDR2 SVGIG come from the germline V gene (reference sequence). DNA for the CDR3: TGTGCCTGGAGTGTGACCATGAACACTGAAGCTTTCTTT. Residues: CAWSVTMNTEAFF.

The chain has TRBV29-1 and TRBJ1-2; tentative D call: TRBD1 (5 bases). The CDR3 contains 13 residues. Trimming removed 6 bases at V and 2 bases at J, with 13 bases between. In germline, CDR1 is SQVTM, CDR2 ANQGSEA. CDR3 residues: CSVSREVNYGYTF. The CDR3 DNA follows: TGCAGCGTCTCCAGGGAGGTAAACTATGGCTACACCTTC.

The chain uses TRBV7-9 and TRBJ2-2; D is tentatively TRBD1 or TRBD2 (5 bases each). The CDR3 runs to 15 residues. V dropped 4 bases and J dropped 4 bases, with 13 bases sitting between them. Germline lookup yields CDR1 SEHNR and CDR2 FQNEAQ (reference sequence). The CDR3: CASSSDGARTGELFF. The DNA of the CDR3 is TGTGCCAGCAGCTCAGACGGGGCCCGCACCGGGGAGCTGTTTTTT.

The chain employs TRBV19 and TRBJ1-4; D gene unclear. Deletions cut 5 bases from V and 3 bases from J, with 10 bases between. The V gene's germline CDR1 is LNHDA and CDR2 SQIVND (reference sequence). The CDR3 consists of 14 residues. CDR3 nucleotide sequence: TGTGCCAGTAGTTTCCGGGGAGCTAATGAAAAACTGTTTTTT. Translating it yields CASSFRGANEKLFF.

As DNA, the CDR3 is TGTGCCAGCTCACCCTCCTCCTACGAGCAGTACTTC. Translating it yields CASSPSSYEQYF. The rearrangement uses TRBV18 and TRBJ2-7; no definite D call. The CDR3 is 12 amino acids. The V gene's germline CDR1 is KGHSH and CDR2 LQKENI. The V gene lost 3 bases and the J gene lost 0 bases, with 3 bases spanning the gap.

The chain carries TRBV27 and TRBJ2-5; 8 bases align to TRBD2. This CDR3 comprises 14 residues. Trimming cost V 10 bases and J 3 bases; bases outside gene matches: 10. The germline gives CDR1 MNHEY, CDR2 SMNVEV (reference sequence). The CDR3 DNA reads TGTGCCATCCTAGCGGGCCTCTGGGAAGAGACCCAGTACTTC. This gives the protein CAILAGLWEETQYF.